Given below is one TCR beta chain in context. Its antigen remains unknown. This CDR3 has 13 residues. Germline CDR1 reads SGHDT; CDR2 reads YYEEEE. Trimming stripped 0 bases from V and 11 bases from J, with 14 bases between. Libraries were prepared by immunoSEQ multiplex PCR; TCRdb keeps only in-frame clonotypes and omits some of them. The sample records approximately 100,000 clones, approximately 91% being singletons. This specimen comes from a study of T cells in localized non-small cell lung cancer. The study, taken as a whole, reports: Sequencing covered just one tumor region, so heterogeneity cannot be ruled out. Uninvolved adjacent lung showed the highest T cell clonality, exceeding tumor.

This chain connects TRBV5-6 to TRBJ1-1; weak D call: TRBD1 (5 bases). Sequencing used PBMCs, obtained before any cancer treatment. This TCR was recovered from a woman aged 35 to 70 with stage II squamous cell lung carcinoma. The CDR3 DNA reads as TGTGCCAGCAGCTTGGCGTGGGGAGGGGAGGCTTTCTTT. This gives the protein CASSLAWGGEAFF.